These 23 T cell receptor beta chains were sequenced from one sample in a study of control samples from healthy donors and cancer patients. TCRdb keeps only in-frame clones here, not all; method: immunoSEQ multiplex PCR. The data contain roughly 100,000 clones, around 88% of them seen just once; the ten biggest clones take up roughly an eighth. The sequencing sample was made of blood. These receptors were obtained from a man aged 25 to 40 in good health.

J is TRBJ1-2 and V is TRBV7-2; D is unresolved. CDR3 length equals 16 residues. Germline CDR1 and CDR2: SGHTA and FQGNSA. Trimming cost V 4 bases and J 0 bases, with 15 bases left between them. The CDR3 here is CASSSYYSEANYGYTF. CDR3 coding DNA: TGTGCCAGCAGCTCTTATTACAGTGAAGCTAACTATGGCTACACCTTC. The full variable domain, completed using reference TRBV7-2 and TRBJ1-2, is GAGVSQSPSNKVTEKGKDVELRCDPISGHTALYWYRQSLGQGLEFLIYFQGNSAPDKSGLPSDRFSAERTGGSVSTLTIQRTQQEDSAVYLCASSSYYSEANYGYTFGSGTRLTVV.

The V gene is TRBV4-2, the J gene TRBJ2-7; no firm D call. Germline V gives CDR1 LGHNA, CDR2 YNFKEQ. V dropped 1 base and J dropped 2 bases, with 15 bases sitting between them. CDR3 length: 16 residues. This chain's CDR3 is CASSQVFRTSTYEQYF. CDR3 coding DNA: TGTGCCAGCAGCCAAGTTTTTCGCACGTCCACCTACGAGCAGTACTTC.

This clone has only one observation. The chain is built from TRBV24-1 and TRBJ2-1; TRBD2 matches 7 bases. Germline trimming cut 3 bases from V and 4 bases from J; bases unmatched to any gene: 8. Germline V gene lookup returns CDR1 KGHDR and CDR2 SFDVKD. The CDR3 loop spans 16 amino acids. CDR3 coding DNA: TGTGCCACCAGTGATCCTCTTGCGGGAGCATACAATGAGCAGTTCTTC. It specifies CATSDPLAGAYNEQFF.

The chain recombines TRBV27 with TRBJ2-2; 7 bases line up with TRBD1. Germline V gene data show CDR1 as MNHEY and CDR2 as SMNVEV (reference sequence). CDR3 length equals 14 residues. The J segment lost 2 bases and the V segment lost 6 bases, leaving 3 bases of the junction unmatched. The CDR3 sequence: CASRRTGNTGELFF. The CDR3 coding sequence is TGTGCCAGCAGGCGGACAGGAAACACCGGGGAGCTGTTTTTT.

The rearrangement joins TRBV3-1 (or the pseudogene TRBV3-2) to TRBJ2-1; 9 bases fit TRBD1. V lost 2 bases to trimming and J lost 7 bases; unmatched junction nucleotides: 6. Germline-derived CDR1 and CDR2 are LGHDT and YNNKEL (reference sequence). This CDR3 is 15 amino acids long. CDR3 in DNA: TGTGCCAGCAGCCAACTACAGGGGGCGGGGAATGAGCAGTTCTTC. Translating it yields CASSQLQGAGNEQFF.

This chain links TRBV7-2 with TRBJ1-6; no clear D. From germline, CDR1 is SGHTA and CDR2 FQGNSA. This CDR3 has 13 residues. Trimming took off 5 bases at V and 7 bases at J, with 9 bases between the two ends. The CDR3 reads CASSASPNSPLHF. The CDR3 DNA reads as TGTGCCAGCAGCGCCTCACCAAATTCACCCCTCCACTTT.

V and J are TRBV7-2 and TRBJ2-5; D is ambiguous. Germline V gene data show CDR1 as SGHTA and CDR2 as FQGNSA. V was clipped by 5 bases and J by 2 bases, with 18 bases between them. This CDR3 contains 16 residues. CDR3 nucleotides: TGTGCCAGCAGCACGGATCCCGCGGCTACACAAGAGACCCAGTACTTC. Amino acid sequence: CASSTDPAATQETQYF.

In its sample, this clone was seen a few times. The chain joins TRBV30 to TRBJ1-1, with D unclear. V was clipped by 3 bases and J by 2 bases, with 4 bases between them. Germline V CDR1 and CDR2: GTSNPN, SVGIG (reference sequence). This CDR3 is built from 11 residues. The chain's CDR3 is CAWRENTEAFF. The CDR3 region has the DNA TGTGCCTGGAGGGAAAACACTGAAGCTTTCTTT.

The sample holds one count of this clone. CDR3 region: CASLQGAEQFF. DNA for the CDR3: TGTGCCAGCCTACAGGGCGCTGAGCAGTTCTTC. This sequence joins TRBV12-3 or TRBV12-4 and TRBJ2-1; TRBD1 is a possible D gene (6 bases). This CDR3 spans 11 amino acids. The V and J ends lost 8 bases and 9 bases respectively, with 11 bases between them.

The rearrangement joins TRBV13 to TRBJ2-3, with D maybe TRBD2 (6 bases). V was cut by 5 bases and J by 0 bases, with 9 bases left in between. CDR3 length equals 14 residues. The germline V gene has CDR1 PRHDT and CDR2 FYEKMQ (reference sequence). CDR3 DNA: TGTGCCAGCAGCCTCGCGGGGAGCACAGATACGCAGTATTTT. Translation gives CASSLAGSTDTQYF. Full variable domain (outside the CDR3, taken from reference TRBV13 and TRBJ2-3): AAGVIQSPRHLIKEKRETATLKCYPIPRHDTVYWYQQGPGQDPQFLISFYEKMQSDKGSIPDRFSAQQFSDYHSELNMSSLELGDSALYFCASSLAGSTDTQYFGPGTRLTVL.

This chain joins TRBV5-6 and TRBJ2-2; 7 bases align to TRBD2. This CDR3 has 16 residues. After removal of 6 bases from V and 0 bases from J, the junction contained 8 bases not matched to a gene. CDR1 and CDR2 from the germline V gene are SGHDT and YYEEEE. CDR3 bases: TGTGCCAGCAACATAGCGGGCCCGGCGAACACCGGGGAGCTGTTTTTT. It codes for CASNIAGPANTGELFF.

The gene calls are TRBV18 and TRBJ2-7; D could derive from TRBD1 or TRBD2 (5 bases each). Germline V gene lookup returns CDR1 KGHSH and CDR2 LQKENI. This CDR3 comprises 16 residues. Deletions cut 1 base from V and 2 bases from J, with 15 bases between. The CDR3 protein is CASSPQSIRETYEQYF. In DNA, the CDR3 is TGTGCCAGCTCACCACAGAGTATCAGGGAGACCTACGAGCAGTACTTC.

The chain combines TRBV28 with TRBJ1-6; 9 nucleotides match TRBD1. The CDR3 covers 14 residues. With 3 bases clipped from V and 11 bases from J, the junction kept 5 bases outside the gene matches. Germline V CDR1 and CDR2: MDHEN, SYDVKM. The CDR3 region is CASSLGQGGPPLHF. The CDR3 DNA follows: TGTGCCAGCAGTTTGGGACAGGGTGGGCCACCCCTCCACTTT.

The V gene is TRBV3-1 (or the pseudogene TRBV3-2), the J gene TRBJ1-5, with TRBD1 matching 7 bases. CDR1 and CDR2 from the germline V gene are LGHDT and YNNKEL (reference sequence). The CDR3 totals 15 residues. Unmatched junction bases numbered 5, after V lost 3 bases and J lost 3 bases. CDR3 coding DNA: TGTGCCAGCAGCCAGGCAGGGGGGTCCAATCAGCCCCAGCATTTT. This codes for CASSQAGGSNQPQHF.

This clone was observed a single time. The V and J genes are TRBV30 and TRBJ2-5, with D uncertain. V lost 2 bases, J lost 2 bases, and 9 bases lay in between. Germline values: CDR1 GTSNPN, CDR2 SVGIG (reference sequence). This CDR3 region has 13 residues. CDR3 coding DNA: TGTGCCTGGAGTTTTTCCAGACAAGAGACCCAGTACTTC. Amino acids: CAWSFSRQETQYF.

This clone has only one observation. Sequence at one end of the junction differs from germline and may be a read error. The V and J genes are TRBV19 and TRBJ1-2, with 8 nucleotides matching TRBD1. The CDR3 covers 13 residues. The germline gives CDR1 LNHDA, CDR2 SQIVND (reference sequence). CDR3 nucleotide sequence: TGCCGGACAGGGAGCAAATTTTTCTATGGCTACACCTTC. As protein: CRTGSKFFYGYTF.

This chain links TRBV4-1 with TRBJ2-4, with D unclear. Per germline, CDR1 MGHRA and CDR2 YSYEKL. Trimming removed 3 bases from V and 16 bases from J, with 19 bases in between. This CDR3 has 13 amino acids. The CDR3 spells CASSQDGRPHGYF. As DNA, the CDR3 is TGCGCCAGCAGCCAGGACGGCAGGCCGCACGGATACTTC.

This sequence joins TRBV6-6 and TRBJ1-4; no clear D gene. Trimming took 6 bases from V and 2 from J, leaving 7 bases between them. The CDR3 extends over 13 amino acids. Germline V lookup: CDR1 MNHNY, CDR2 SVGAGI (reference sequence). The DNA for the CDR3 is TGTGCCAGCAGGAGAAGGACTAATGAAAAACTGTTTTTT. Translation: CASRRRTNEKLFF.

The count of this clone is one. The CDR3 DNA reads as TGTGCCAGCAGCTTAGGCGGGCGCGGTGAGCAGTTCTTC. Residues: CASSLGGRGEQFF. The chain carries TRBV7-9 and TRBJ2-1; tentative D call: TRBD2 (5 bases). Looked up from germline, CDR1 is SEHNR and CDR2 is FQNEAQ (reference sequence). V was clipped by 1 base and J by 9 bases, with 10 bases between them. CDR3 length: 13 residues. Together with reference TRBV7-9 and TRBJ2-1, the CDR3 gives the full variable domain: DTGVSQNPRHKITKRGQNVTFRCDPISEHNRLYWYRQTLGQGPEFLTYFQNEAQLEKSRLLSDRFSAERPKGSFSTLEIQRTEQGDSAMYLCASSLGGRGEQFFGPGTRLTVL.

The chain joins TRBV5-1 to TRBJ1-3; D is unresolved. In germline, CDR1 is SGHRS, CDR2 YFSETQ. Deletions cut 5 bases from V and 1 base from J, with 10 bases between. CDR3 length: 14 residues. The CDR3 loop reads CASRTEVSGNTIYF. CDR3 bases: TGCGCCAGCAGGACTGAAGTATCTGGAAACACCATATATTTT.

The rearrangement links TRBV28 to TRBJ2-3; 8 bases line up with TRBD2. CDR3 size: 14 residues. Germline CDR1 reads MDHEN; CDR2 reads SYDVKM. V gave up 4 bases and J gave up 5 bases; unmatched junction bases: 5. For the CDR3, the DNA is TGTGCCAGCAGTTCAGCGGGAGATATAGATACGCAGTATTTT. This encodes CASSSAGDIDTQYF.

The chain links TRBV7-9 to TRBJ2-7, with D possibly matching TRBD1 (5 bases). V gave up 2 bases and J gave up 0 bases, with 17 bases separating them. The CDR3 consists of 17 residues. Germline CDR1 is SEHNR and CDR2 is FQNEAQ (reference sequence). In DNA form, the CDR3 reads TGTGCCAGCAGCTTAAGTTCCGGGCAGGGATCCTCCTACGAGCAGTACTTC. It specifies CASSLSSGQGSSYEQYF.

The V and J genes are TRBV30 and TRBJ1-1, with no clear D. Germline V gene lookup returns CDR1 GTSNPN and CDR2 SVGIG (reference sequence). Between the trimmed V and J ends, which lost 3 bases and 6 bases, there was a span of 8 bases. The CDR3 sequence is 11 residues long. The CDR3 DNA reads as TGTGCCTGGAGAGATGGACCTGAAGCTTTCTTT. Translating gives CAWRDGPEAFF.